Presented here are 27 T cell receptor beta chains from one specimen sequenced in a study of pediatric ulcerative colitis. Only in-frame clones appear in the TCRdb table, and some are missing; sequencing was by immunoSEQ multiplex PCR. Of 30,000 to 40,000 clones in the sample, 82% were seen once. Sample: blood. These receptors came from a boy aged 5 to 17 with severe ulcerative colitis.

The chain couples TRBV10-1 to TRBJ1-5; the match to TRBD1 covers 8 bases. The germline CDR1 and CDR2 sequences are WNHNN and SYGVQD (reference sequence). The CDR3 contains 16 residues. J was trimmed by 2 bases and V by 11 bases; bases with no gene match: 14. The CDR3 bases are TGCGCCCCCTCAGAGGTAGGACAGGGATGCAATCAGCCCCAGCATTTT. It is translated as CAPSEVGQGCNQPQHF.

The table lists this clone with a few counts. The rearrangement links TRBV27 to TRBJ1-1; D unresolved. This CDR3 has 11 amino acids. Germline V gene lookup returns CDR1 MNHEY and CDR2 SMNVEV (reference sequence). V lost 2 bases, J lost 8 bases, and 6 bases lay in between. CDR3 sequence: CASSLGGEAFF. The CDR3 nucleotides read TGTGCCAGCAGTTTAGGTGGGGAAGCTTTCTTT.

The chain couples TRBV18 to TRBJ2-7; D is unresolved. The V end was cut by 4 bases, the J end by 1 base, with 11 bases between. The CDR3 extends over 14 amino acids. Germline loops: CDR1 KGHSH, CDR2 LQKENI. The CDR3 reads CASSLRPESYEQYF. The DNA of the CDR3 is TGTGCCAGCTCACTGAGACCGGAATCCTACGAGCAGTACTTC.

The CDR3 loop reads CASSQYRDRADGTEAFF. DNA for the CDR3: TGTGCCAGCAGCCAATACCGGGACAGGGCTGACGGCACTGAAGCTTTCTTT. V is TRBV25-1 and J is TRBJ1-1, with 9 bases matching TRBD1. After removal of 6 bases from V and 4 bases from J, the junction contained 15 bases not matched to a gene. Germline CDR1 and CDR2: MGHDK and SYGVNS. This CDR3 region has 17 residues. Filled out from reference TRBV25-1 and TRBJ1-1, the complete variable domain reads EADIYQTPRYLVIGTGKKITLECSQTMGHDKMYWYQQDPGMELHLIHYSYGVNSTEKGDLSSESTVSRIRTEHFPLTLESARPSHTSQYLCASSQYRDRADGTEAFFGQGTRLTVV.

The CDR3 is CASRAGSNSNQPQHF. CDR3 nucleotide sequence: TGTGCCAGCCGCGCAGGGTCGAATAGCAATCAGCCCCAGCATTTT. The chain links TRBV27 to TRBJ1-5; D might be TRBD1 (5 bases). This CDR3 comprises 15 residues. Germline V gives CDR1 MNHEY, CDR2 SMNVEV (reference sequence). V lost 8 bases and J lost 0, with 14 bases in between.

The chain recombines TRBV6-6 with TRBJ1-4; D is ambiguous. Germline V gives CDR1 MNHNY, CDR2 SVGAGI (reference sequence). V gave up 7 bases and J gave up 12 bases, with 18 bases separating them. The CDR3 runs to 13 residues. The CDR3 coding sequence is TGTGCCAGCATCCCCGACGGCGCAAGGGAACTGTTTTTT. Translated: CASIPDGARELFF.

This clone was picked up one time. V and J are TRBV6-5 and TRBJ1-3; D gene ambiguous. CDR3 length equals 15 residues. Deletions cut 6 bases from V and 0 bases from J, with 12 bases between. CDR1 is MNHEY, CDR2 SVGAGI, per germline. The CDR3 nucleotides are TGTGCCAGCAGCTCTACCGTCCTCTCTGGAAACACCATATATTTT. Translation gives CASSSTVLSGNTIYF.

The chain joins TRBV6-5 to TRBJ1-6; D is perhaps TRBD1 (6 bases). V shed 6 bases and J shed 9 bases, with 15 bases lying between them. This CDR3 contains 14 residues. Germline V gene sequence: CDR1 MNHEY, CDR2 SVGAGI. CDR3 region: CASRQQGLGSPLHF. DNA for the CDR3: TGTGCCAGCAGGCAACAGGGTTTAGGTTCACCCCTCCACTTT.

The rearrangement links TRBV11-2 to TRBJ2-1; D possibly uses TRBD1 or TRBD2 (5 bases each). V was shortened by 3 bases and J by 9 bases, with 9 bases between the two germline ends. The CDR3 extends over 12 amino acids. The germline V gene encodes CDR1 SGHAT and CDR2 FQNNGV. As DNA, the CDR3 is TGTGCCAGCAGCTTTGGGGGTGGTGAGCAGTTCTTC. As protein: CASSFGGGEQFF. Full variable domain (outside the CDR3, taken from reference TRBV11-2 and TRBJ2-1): EAGVAQSPRYKIIEKRQSVAFWCNPISGHATLYWYQQILGQGPKLLIQFQNNGVVDDSQLPKDRFSAERLKGVDSTLKIQPAKLEDSAVYLCASSFGGGEQFFGPGTRLTVL.

The chain has TRBV5-1 and TRBJ2-5; D unclear. The CDR3 loop spans 14 amino acids. V shed 0 bases and J shed 5 bases, with 11 bases lying between them. Germline CDR1 SGHRS, CDR2 YFSETQ. CDR3 loop: CASSLDLPRETQYF. CDR3 DNA sequence: TGCGCCAGCAGCTTGGACCTACCGAGGGAGACCCAGTACTTC.

V is TRBV25-1 and J is TRBJ1-4; D is possibly TRBD1 (5 bases). Germline V lookup: CDR1 MGHDK, CDR2 SYGVNS. Trimming stripped 1 base from V and 8 bases from J, with 17 bases between. The CDR3 extends over 16 amino acids. As DNA, the CDR3 is TGTGCCAGCAGTGAATCCCAGGGCGGCTCACGGGAAAAACTGTTTTTT. Its protein product is CASSESQGGSREKLFF.

V usage is TRBV19 and J usage is TRBJ1-5; D ambiguous. CDR1 and CDR2 from the germline V gene are LNHDA and SQIVND (reference sequence). V was shortened by 3 bases and J by 0 bases, with 6 bases between the two germline ends. This CDR3 has 14 amino acids. CDR3 nucleotides: TGTGCCAGTAGTATTAAGATTAGCAATCAGCCCCAGCATTTT. It codes for CASSIKISNQPQHF.

The chain is built from TRBV27 and TRBJ2-7; the D call may be TRBD1 or TRBD2 (5 bases each). CDR3 size: 17 residues. Germline CDR1 and CDR2: MNHEY and SMNVEV (reference sequence). Trimming took off 2 bases at V and 7 bases at J, with 24 bases between the two ends. The CDR3 spells CASSLRGAGTQVLEQYF. In DNA, the CDR3 is TGTGCCAGCAGTTTAAGGGGAGCCGGGACGCAGGTTCTGGAGCAGTACTTC.

V is TRBV5-1 and J is TRBJ2-7; D perhaps matches TRBD1 (6 bases). V was trimmed by 4 bases and J by 2 bases, leaving 13 bases between them. Germline CDR1 and CDR2: SGHRS and YFSETQ. The CDR3 contains 14 residues. Written as DNA, the CDR3 is TGCGCCAGCAGCGAGCGGCCAGGGGCCTACGAGCAGTACTTC. It encodes CASSERPGAYEQYF. The full variable domain, its missing parts supplied by reference TRBV5-1 and TRBJ2-7, is KAGVTQTPRYLIKTRGQQVTLSCSPISGHRSVSWYQQTPGQGLQFLFEYFSETQRNKGNFPGRFSGRQFSNSRSEMNVSTLELGDSALYLCASSERPGAYEQYFGPGTRLTVT.

V and J are TRBV11-2 and TRBJ2-5; 7 positions agree with TRBD1. The CDR3 has 14 amino acids. Germline V gene sequence: CDR1 SGHAT, CDR2 FQNNGV. J was trimmed by 2 bases and V by 8 bases; bases with no gene match: 8. The CDR3 protein is CASRMGQYQETQYF. CDR3 in DNA: TGTGCCAGCCGAATGGGACAGTATCAAGAGACCCAGTACTTC.

This clone showed up just a few times. The chain employs TRBV27 and TRBJ2-7; 12 bases are a match to TRBD2. The CDR3 sequence is 17 residues long. Germline V gene data show CDR1 as MNHEY and CDR2 as SMNVEV (reference sequence). J lost 3 bases, V lost 4 bases, and 10 bases had no gene match. The CDR3 here is CASSSGPRLAGDYEQYF. The CDR3 nucleotides are TGTGCCAGCAGTTCCGGGCCCAGACTAGCGGGGGACTACGAGCAGTACTTC.

The rearrangement uses TRBV27 and TRBJ1-2; TRBD1 matches 11 bases. V lost 0 bases to trimming and J lost 4 bases; unmatched junction nucleotides: 1. CDR1 and CDR2 from the germline V gene are MNHEY and SMNVEV (reference sequence). The CDR3 is 15 amino acids. The CDR3 DNA reads TGTGCCAGCAGTTTATCCGGGACAGGGGGCTATGGCTACACCTTC. It specifies CASSLSGTGGYGYTF.

The gene calls are TRBV27 and TRBJ1-1; D may be TRBD1 (6 bases). This CDR3 is 14 amino acids long. The V gene's germline CDR1 is MNHEY and CDR2 SMNVEV (reference sequence). Deletions cut 5 bases from V and 7 bases from J, with 17 bases between. CDR3 nucleotide sequence: TGTGCCAGCAGTGCCTATGGGGGCATTATTGAAGCTTTCTTT. Its protein product is CASSAYGGIIEAFF.

The chain has TRBV7-9 and TRBJ2-5; TRBD1 is a possible D gene (7 bases). Germline assignment: CDR1 SEHNR and CDR2 FQNEAQ (reference sequence). The V end lost 4 bases, the J end lost 7 bases, and 16 bases lay between the germline ends. CDR3 length: 14 residues. The CDR3 DNA follows: TGTGCCAGCAGCTGGATGCAGGGGGGTAGGACCCAGTACTTC. It specifies CASSWMQGGRTQYF.

In this sample, this clone turned up a few times. V usage is TRBV6-4 and J usage is TRBJ1-6; D unresolved. There are 14 residues in the CDR3. Germline loops: CDR1 MRHNA, CDR2 SNTAGT. V lost 3 bases and J lost 7, with 10 bases in between. CDR3 loop: CASSEYMGNSPLHF. DNA of the CDR3: TGTGCCAGCAGTGAATACATGGGGAATTCACCCCTCCACTTT.

V and J are TRBV5-1 and TRBJ2-7; D may be TRBD1 or TRBD2 (5 bases each). V was shortened by 5 bases and J by 0 bases, with 27 bases between the two germline ends. Germline V gene lookup returns CDR1 SGHRS and CDR2 YFSETQ. CDR3 length equals 19 residues. The CDR3 sequence is CASRRDLKEWISSSYEQYF. The CDR3 DNA is TGCGCCAGCAGACGGGACCTTAAGGAATGGATCTCCTCCTCCTACGAGCAGTACTTC.

This clone appeared once. The chain carries TRBV19 and TRBJ2-5; 10 bases match TRBD2. The CDR3 runs to 20 residues. Germline assignment: CDR1 LNHDA and CDR2 SQIVND (reference sequence). The V segment lost 5 bases and the J segment 5 bases; nucleotides outside the gene matches: 23. DNA of the CDR3: TGTGCCAGTAGTCCATCGACCCCAGCGGGGGGGTTAGGCCGATGGGAGACCCAGTACTTC. It specifies CASSPSTPAGGLGRWETQYF. Supplemented by reference TRBV19 and TRBJ2-5, the full variable domain reads DGGITQSPKYLFRKEGQNVTLSCEQNLNHDAMYWYRQDPGQGLRLIYYSQIVNDFQKGDIAEGYSVSREKKESFPLTVTSAQKNPTAFYLCASSPSTPAGGLGRWETQYFGPGTRLLVL.

The rearrangement uses TRBV5-6 and TRBJ1-1, with D possibly being TRBD1 (5 bases). Germline CDR1 and CDR2: SGHDT and YYEEEE. Trimming pared 3 bases from V and 4 bases from J, leaving 10 bases between. The CDR3 sequence is 13 residues long. The CDR3 DNA follows: TGTGCCAGCAGCTGGGGACGGTCCACTGAAGCTTTCTTT. It is translated as CASSWGRSTEAFF.

The table lists this clone with a count of one. This chain connects TRBV6-1 to TRBJ2-3; 10 bases are a match to TRBD1. The V and J ends lost 10 bases and 3 bases, in that order; junction bases with no gene match: 7. The CDR3 sequence is 14 residues long. Germline values: CDR1 MNHNS, CDR2 SASEGT. The CDR3 protein is CATGTGEGTDTQYF. The CDR3 DNA follows: TGTGCCACCGGGACAGGGGAAGGGACAGATACGCAGTATTTT.

The CDR3 is CASRRLEGAGYTF. CDR3 DNA: TGTGCCAGCAGGAGGTTAGAGGGGGCTGGCTACACCTTC. The chain is built from TRBV2 and TRBJ1-2; 7 bases match TRBD1. The CDR3 loop spans 13 amino acids. V lost 6 bases, J lost 7 bases, and 8 bases stayed unmatched. Looked up from germline, CDR1 is SNHLY and CDR2 is FYNNEI.

This clone has just a few counts. The J gene is TRBJ1-6, the V gene TRBV6-6, with 7 bases lining up with TRBD1. Looked up from germline, CDR1 is MNHNY and CDR2 is SVGAGI (reference sequence). The trim removed 2 bases at V and 8 bases at J, leaving 9 bases unmatched. The CDR3 is 16 residues long. The CDR3 region is CASSYPGQMDDSPLHF. Here the CDR3 DNA reads TGTGCCAGCAGTTACCCGGGACAGATGGACGATTCACCCCTCCACTTT.

CDR3 region: CASRTMQAPNEKLFF. The CDR3 bases are TGTGCCAGCAGGACAATGCAGGCCCCTAATGAAAAACTGTTTTTT. The chain recombines TRBV6-1 with TRBJ1-4; D call uncertain. This CDR3 spans 15 amino acids. Trimming stripped 6 bases from V and 3 bases from J, with 14 bases between. Germline V CDR1 and CDR2: MNHNS, SASEGT.